Reported below is one TCR beta chain. This sample was included in a study of blood T cell repertoires in COVID-19. Assay used: immunoSEQ multiplex PCR; TCRdb lists only in-frame clones, some missing. Of 200,000 or so clones detected, around four fifths appear once; the ten largest clones hold under 5.5%. Trimming took 4 bases from V and 2 from J, leaving 16 bases between them. The germline V gene has CDR1 SGHRS and CDR2 YFSETQ. The CDR3 covers 15 residues. The sequence derives from a woman aged 25 to 45 with acute or convalescent COVID-19. The chain couples TRBV5-1 to TRBJ2-7, with D tentatively TRBD2 (6 bases). Sequenced material: peripheral blood. CDR3 protein: CASSPGTSRTYEQYF. The CDR3 DNA follows: TGCGCCAGCAGCCCCGGGACTTCCAGAACCTACGAGCAGTACTTC.